The entry that follows covers one T cell receptor (beta chain) sequence. Deletions cut 6 bases from V and 0 bases from J, with 12 bases between. Germline-derived CDR1 and CDR2 are SNHLY and FYNNEI. This CDR3 region has 15 residues. These data originate in a study of T cells in localized non-small cell lung cancer. The method was immunoSEQ multiplex PCR; TCRdb's version includes in-frame clones alone and lacks a portion of them. The sample has nearly 11,000 clones, roughly four fifths seen once. The rearrangement joins TRBV2 to TRBJ2-1; weak D call: TRBD2 (6 bases). This specimen consisted of peripheral blood mononuclear cells, obtained before any cancer treatment. This TCR was sampled from a female donor of 60 years or more with stage II lung adenocarcinoma. CDR3 sequence reads: CASRGLPTSYNEQFF. Here the CDR3 DNA reads TGTGCCAGCAGAGGACTACCTACCTCCTACAATGAGCAGTTCTTC.